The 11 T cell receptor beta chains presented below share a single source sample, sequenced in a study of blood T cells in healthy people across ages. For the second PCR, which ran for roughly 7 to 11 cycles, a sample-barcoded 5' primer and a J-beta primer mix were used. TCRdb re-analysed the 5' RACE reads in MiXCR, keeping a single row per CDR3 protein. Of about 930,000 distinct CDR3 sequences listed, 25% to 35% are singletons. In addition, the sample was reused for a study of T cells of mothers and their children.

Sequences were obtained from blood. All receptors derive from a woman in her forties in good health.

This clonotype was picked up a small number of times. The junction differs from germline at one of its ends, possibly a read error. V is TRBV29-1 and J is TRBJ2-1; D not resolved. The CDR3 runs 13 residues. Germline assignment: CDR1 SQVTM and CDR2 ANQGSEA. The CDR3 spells CSVAITDLNGQFF. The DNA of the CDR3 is TGCAGCGTTGCGATTACGGACCTCAATGGGCAGTTCTTC.

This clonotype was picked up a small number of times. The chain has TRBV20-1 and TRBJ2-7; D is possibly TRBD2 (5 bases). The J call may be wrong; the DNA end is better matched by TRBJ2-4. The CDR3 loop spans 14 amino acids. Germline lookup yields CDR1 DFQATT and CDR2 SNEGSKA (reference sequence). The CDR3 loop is CSARDRGKGDIQYF. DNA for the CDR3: TGCAGTGCTAGAGATCGAGGGAAGGGAGACATTCAGTACTTC.

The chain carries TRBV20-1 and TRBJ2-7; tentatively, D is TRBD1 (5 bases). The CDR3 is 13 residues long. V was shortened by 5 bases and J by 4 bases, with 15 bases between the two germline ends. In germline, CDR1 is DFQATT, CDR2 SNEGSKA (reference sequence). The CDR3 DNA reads TGCAGTGCTCCCCACAGGCTTTCTTACGAGCAGTACTTC. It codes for CSAPHRLSYEQYF.

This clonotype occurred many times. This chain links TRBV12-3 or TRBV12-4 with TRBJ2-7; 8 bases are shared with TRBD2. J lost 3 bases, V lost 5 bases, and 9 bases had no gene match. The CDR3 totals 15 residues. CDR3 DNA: TGTGCCAGCAGTCCAGACCGGGGGGGCATCTACGAGCAGTACTTC. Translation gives CASSPDRGGIYEQYF.

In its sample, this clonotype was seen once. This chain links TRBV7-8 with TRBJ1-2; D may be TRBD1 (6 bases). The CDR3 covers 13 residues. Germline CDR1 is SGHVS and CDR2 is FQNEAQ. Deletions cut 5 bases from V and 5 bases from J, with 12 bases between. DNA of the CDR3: TGTGCCAGCAGCAAGAACCAGGGGTATGGCTACACCTTC. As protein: CASSKNQGYGYTF.

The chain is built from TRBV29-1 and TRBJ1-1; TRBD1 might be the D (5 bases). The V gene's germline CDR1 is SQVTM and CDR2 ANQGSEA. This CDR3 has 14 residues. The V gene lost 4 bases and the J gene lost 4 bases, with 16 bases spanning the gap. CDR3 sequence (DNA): TGCAGCGTTGGCTCCAGGGATGGCGGCACTGAAGCTTTCTTT. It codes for CSVGSRDGGTEAFF.

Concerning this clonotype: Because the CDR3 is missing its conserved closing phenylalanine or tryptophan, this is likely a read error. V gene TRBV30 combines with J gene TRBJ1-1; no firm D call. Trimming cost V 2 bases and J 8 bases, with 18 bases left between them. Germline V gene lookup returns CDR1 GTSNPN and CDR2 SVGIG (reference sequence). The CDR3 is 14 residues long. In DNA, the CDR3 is TGTGCCTGGAGTCTAGAGACCCCGGGATCAGAAGCTTTCGTT. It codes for CAWSLETPGSEAFV.

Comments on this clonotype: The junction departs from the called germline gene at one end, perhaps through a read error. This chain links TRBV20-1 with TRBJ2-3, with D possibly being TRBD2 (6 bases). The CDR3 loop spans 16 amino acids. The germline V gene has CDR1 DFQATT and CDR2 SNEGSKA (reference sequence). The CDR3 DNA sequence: TGCAGTACTAGAGCTCTCCTAGCGACCCACACAGATACGCAGTATTTT. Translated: CSTRALLATHTDTQYF.

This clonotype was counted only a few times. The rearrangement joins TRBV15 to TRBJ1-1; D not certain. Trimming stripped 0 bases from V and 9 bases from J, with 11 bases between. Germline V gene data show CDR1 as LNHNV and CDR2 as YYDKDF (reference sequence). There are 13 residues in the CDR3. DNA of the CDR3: TGTGCCACCAGCAGAGATCGCGGCAGACAAGCTTTCTTT. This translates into CATSRDRGRQAFF.

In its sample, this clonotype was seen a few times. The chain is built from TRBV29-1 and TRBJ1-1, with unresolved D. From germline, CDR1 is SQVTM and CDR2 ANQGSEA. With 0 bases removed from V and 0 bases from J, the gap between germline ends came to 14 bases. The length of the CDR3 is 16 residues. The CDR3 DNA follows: TGCAGCGTTGAAGATCGAGGCCGTTACTTGAACACTGAAGCTTTCTTT. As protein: CSVEDRGRYLNTEAFF.

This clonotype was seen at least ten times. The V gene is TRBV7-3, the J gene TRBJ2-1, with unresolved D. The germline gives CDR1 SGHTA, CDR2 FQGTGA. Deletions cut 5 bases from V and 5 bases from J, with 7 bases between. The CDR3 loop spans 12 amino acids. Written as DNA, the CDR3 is TGTGCCAGCAGCCCTGCGAACAATGAGCAGTTCTTC. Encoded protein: CASSPANNEQFF.